Included here is one TCR beta chain sequence, with context. The CDR3 spans 14 residues. V was pared by 6 bases and J by 0 bases, with 4 bases of the junction left unmatched. The V gene's germline CDR1 is ENHRY and CDR2 SYGVKD. These data belong to a study of blood T cell repertoires in COVID-19. Background on the study: COVID-19 samples from acute and convalescent phases originated in the United States, Italy and Spain.

Participants' reported clinical history set cohort assignment. Per the original methods: Cell counts per sample came from amplifying reference gene primers. Assay used: immunoSEQ multiplex PCR; TCRdb lists only in-frame clones, some missing. V and J calls and clone size are as listed in that table; D and trimming were resolved from the DNA. In the table there are roughly 250,000 clones, approximately 90% of which are singletons. The genes are TRBV10-3 and TRBJ1-2; 7 positions agree with TRBD1. Sequencing was performed on PBMCs or T cells enriched from blood (not recorded which). This receptor was taken from a woman under 30 who had recovered from COVID-19. This CDR3 is CAIRSTGTNYGYTF. CDR3 DNA: TGTGCCATCAGATCGACAGGGACTAACTATGGCTACACCTTC.